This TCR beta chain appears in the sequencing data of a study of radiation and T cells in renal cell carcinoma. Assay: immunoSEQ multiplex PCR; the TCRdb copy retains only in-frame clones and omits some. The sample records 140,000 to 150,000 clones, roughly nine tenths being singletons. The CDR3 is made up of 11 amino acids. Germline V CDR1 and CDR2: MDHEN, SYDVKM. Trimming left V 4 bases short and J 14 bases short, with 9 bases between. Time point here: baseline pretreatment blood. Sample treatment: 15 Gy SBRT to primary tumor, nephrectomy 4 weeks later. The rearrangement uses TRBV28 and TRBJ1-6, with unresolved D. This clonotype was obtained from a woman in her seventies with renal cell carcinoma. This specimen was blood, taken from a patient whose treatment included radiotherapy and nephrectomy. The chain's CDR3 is CASSSPGTLHF. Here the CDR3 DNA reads TGTGCCAGCAGTTCTCCTGGGACCCTCCACTTT. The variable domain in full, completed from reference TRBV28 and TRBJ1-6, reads DVKVTQSSRYLVKRTGEKVFLECVQDMDHENMFWYRQDPGLGLRLIYFSYDVKMKEKGDIPEGYSVSREKKERFSLILESASTNQTSMYLCASSSPGTLHFGNGTRLTVT.